The 15 T cell receptor beta chains listed next were all sequenced from one sample in a study of T cell responses to AZD1222 COVID-19 vaccine. Generated by immunoSEQ multiplex PCR, the TCRdb table keeps only in-frame clones and is missing some. Seen here are 130,000 to 150,000 clones, around 89% observed once, and the top ten hold 2.2%. Sequenced here: peripheral blood, sampled on day 0 of AZD1222 vaccination. These receptors were obtained from an adult in good health.

This rearrangement joins TRBV7-6 to TRBJ1-4; D remains ambiguous. Germline loops: CDR1 SGHVS, CDR2 FNYEAQ. V lost 5 bases, J lost 8 bases, and 15 bases lay in between. This CDR3 has 14 amino acids. In DNA form, the CDR3 reads TGTGCCAGCAGCCCAAGAAGCGGTTCCGAAAAACTGTTTTTT. As protein: CASSPRSGSEKLFF.

The chain links TRBV7-9 to TRBJ2-7; D is perhaps TRBD1 (6 bases). V was shortened by 4 bases and J by 5 bases, with 15 bases between the two germline ends. Germline V lookup: CDR1 SEHNR, CDR2 FQNEAQ (reference sequence). CDR3 size: 14 residues. The CDR3 coding sequence is TGTGCCAGCAGCTCCACGGGCAGGGACAACGAGCAGTACTTC. Protein sequence: CASSSTGRDNEQYF.

This clone has only a few counts. The chain employs TRBV10-3 and TRBJ2-1; TRBD1 agrees at 12 bases. From germline, CDR1 is ENHRY and CDR2 SYGVKD. With V trimmed by 11 bases and J by 5 bases, 7 bases remained unmatched. The CDR3 totals 14 residues. This chain's CDR3 is CAARGDRGHNEQFF. The CDR3, as DNA: TGTGCCGCCAGAGGGGACAGGGGGCACAATGAGCAGTTCTTC.

V and J are TRBV7-3 and TRBJ2-5; 7 bases map to TRBD1. Germline V gene data show CDR1 as SGHTA and CDR2 as FQGTGA. CDR3 size: 14 residues. Trimming removed 5 bases from V and 6 bases from J; junction bases left unmatched: 9. The CDR3 sequence is CASSPGRGHKTQYF. The CDR3 DNA reads as TGTGCCAGCAGCCCAGGTAGGGGGCATAAGACCCAGTACTTC. The complete variable domain, with remaining parts taken from reference TRBV7-3 and TRBJ2-5, reads GAGVSQTPSNKVTEKGKYVELRCDPISGHTALYWYRQSLGQGPEFLIYFQGTGAADDSGLPNDRFFAVRPEGSVSTLKIQRTERGDSAVYLCASSPGRGHKTQYFGPGTRLLVL.

This rearrangement joins TRBV9 to TRBJ1-3; D is unresolved. Per the germline V gene, CDR1 is SGDLS and CDR2 is YYNGEE. V lost 0 bases and J 2 bases, leaving 9 bases between the germline ends. CDR3 length: 15 amino acids. CDR3 coding DNA: TGTGCCAGCAGCGTAGGGCAGGCCCCTGGAAACACCATATATTTT. This encodes CASSVGQAPGNTIYF.

The V call is TRBV5-4, the J call TRBJ2-6, with D hard to call. Trimming stripped 0 bases from V and 0 bases from J, with 16 bases between. Germline loops: CDR1 SGHNT, CDR2 YYREEE (reference sequence). The CDR3 extends over 19 amino acids. The DNA for the CDR3 is TGTGCCAGCAGCTTGGGGTCGGGTAGCCTGAGCTCTGGGGCCAACGTCCTGACTTTC. It translates to CASSLGSGSLSSGANVLTF.

This rearrangement joins TRBV2 to TRBJ1-5, with 7 bases lining up with TRBD1. V lost 6 bases to trimming and J lost 7 bases; unmatched junction nucleotides: 9. The CDR3 consists of 14 residues. CDR1 and CDR2 (germline): SNHLY, FYNNEI. CDR3 nucleotide sequence: TGTGCCAGCAGGACCTCAGGGGGATCGCAGCCCCAGCATTTT. Protein: CASRTSGGSQPQHF.

This chain joins TRBV11-3 and TRBJ2-1; tentative D call: TRBD2 (6 bases). Trimming left V 1 base short and J 5 bases short, with 12 bases between. The CDR3 length is 15 residues. Germline V CDR1 and CDR2: SGHNT, YENEEA. For the CDR3, the DNA is TGTGCCAGCAGCTTAGGGGGCCAGCGGGACAATGAGCAGTTCTTC. Translated: CASSLGGQRDNEQFF.

This chain uses TRBV19 with TRBJ1-2; D gene ambiguous. V lost 4 bases, J lost 0 bases, and 9 bases lay in between. In germline, CDR1 is LNHDA, CDR2 SQIVND (reference sequence). The CDR3 extends over 14 amino acids. The DNA of the CDR3 is TGTGCCAGTAGTAACCTGGTGGCTAACTATGGCTACACCTTC. As protein: CASSNLVANYGYTF. The whole variable domain, filled in from reference TRBV19 and TRBJ1-2, reads DGGITQSPKYLFRKEGQNVTLSCEQNLNHDAMYWYRQDPGQGLRLIYYSQIVNDFQKGDIAEGYSVSREKKESFPLTVTSAQKNPTAFYLCASSNLVANYGYTFGSGTRLTVV.

J is TRBJ2-3 and V is TRBV15; no clear D gene. The CDR3 has 13 amino acids. Trimming removed 0 bases from V and 5 bases from J, with 6 bases in between. Germline-derived CDR1 and CDR2 are LNHNV and YYDKDF (reference sequence). The CDR3, as DNA: TGTGCCACCAGCAGAGATTGGGGAGATACGCAGTATTTT. Translation gives CATSRDWGDTQYF.

V and J are TRBV7-3 and TRBJ2-3; D unresolved. V lost 5 bases and J lost 0, with 9 bases in between. Germline V lookup: CDR1 SGHTA, CDR2 FQGTGA. The CDR3 has 14 residues. DNA for the CDR3: TGTGCCAGCAGCCTAGACATAAGCACAGATACGCAGTATTTT. Translated: CASSLDISTDTQYF.

The V gene is TRBV6-6, the J gene TRBJ1-5, with D tentatively TRBD1 (5 bases). With 4 bases removed from V and 4 bases from J, the gap between germline ends came to 14 bases. CDR1 and CDR2 (germline): MNHNY, SVGAGI (reference sequence). CDR3 length: 15 amino acids. The CDR3 is CASSSDGGGNQPQHF. Here the CDR3 DNA reads TGTGCCAGCAGTTCCGACGGGGGGGGGAATCAGCCCCAGCATTTT.

The chain joins TRBV28 to TRBJ1-5, with D tentatively TRBD1 (5 bases). This CDR3 is 13 amino acids long. The V gene lost 8 bases and the J gene lost 0 bases, with 8 bases spanning the gap. Germline CDR1 is MDHEN and CDR2 is SYDVKM. CDR3 sequence: CASSGSSNQPQHF. As DNA, the CDR3 is TGTGCCAGCTCAGGGTCTAGCAATCAGCCCCAGCATTTT.

The chain couples TRBV20-1 to TRBJ1-1; D unresolved. CDR3 length: 11 residues. V was shortened by 7 bases and J by 11 bases, with 17 bases between the two germline ends. Per germline, CDR1 DFQATT and CDR2 SNEGSKA (reference sequence). The CDR3 protein is CSVDGRPGAFF. The CDR3 DNA follows: TGCAGTGTAGATGGACGGCCGGGGGCTTTCTTT.

The chain recombines TRBV9 with TRBJ1-2, with D possibly matching TRBD1 (6 bases). Germline loops: CDR1 SGDLS, CDR2 YYNGEE. Trimming cost V 4 bases and J 4 bases, with 11 bases left between them. The CDR3 length is 13 residues. CDR3 in amino acids: CASSPTGFYGYTF. The CDR3 DNA follows: TGTGCCAGCAGCCCCACAGGGTTCTATGGCTACACCTTC.